The next 27 T cell receptor beta chains were all read from a single sample in a study of T cells in Graves' hyperthyroidism and ophthalmopathy. Amplification of TCR beta CDR3 regions used RNA as the template. When the TCR CDR3 underwent first-round RT-PCR, the HTBI primer set was used. TCRdb passed the multiplex PCR reads through MiXCR, listing each CDR3 protein once. The sample consists of approximately 710,000 distinct CDR3 sequences, approximately 15% of them appearing once. The specimen sequenced was blood. These receptors originate from a man aged 50 or older with Graves' hyperthyroidism.

This clonotype was detected ten times or more. The chain employs TRBV28 and TRBJ2-7, with D maybe TRBD2 (5 bases). The CDR3 is 14 residues long. Trimming stripped 5 bases from V and 4 bases from J, with 15 bases between. Germline V gives CDR1 MDHEN, CDR2 SYDVKM. The CDR3 loop is CASSPNYGIYEQYF. For the CDR3, the DNA is TGTGCCAGCAGTCCCAACTACGGGATTTACGAGCAGTACTTC.

This clonotype came up many times. This chain connects TRBV12-3 or TRBV12-4 to TRBJ2-7, with D perhaps matching TRBD1 (5 bases). The V end was cut by 5 bases, the J end by 2 bases, with 16 bases between. The CDR3 covers 15 residues. The CDR3 reads CASSKGHEWPYEQYF. The CDR3 DNA follows: TGTGCCAGCAGTAAAGGACACGAGTGGCCCTACGAGCAGTACTTC.

This clonotype was seen a few times. DNA for the CDR3: TGCGCCAGCAGAACGACAGGGGCTGGGGCCAACGTCCTGACTTTC. Encoded protein: CASRTTGAGANVLTF. The chain recombines TRBV5-1 with TRBJ2-6; 8 nucleotides agree with TRBD1. Trimming cost V 5 bases and J 2 bases; bases outside gene matches: 3. The CDR3 has 15 residues. The germline V gene encodes CDR1 SGHRS and CDR2 YFSETQ. Filled out from reference TRBV5-1 and TRBJ2-6, the complete variable domain reads KAGVTQTPRYLIKTRGQQVTLSCSPISGHRSVSWYQQTPGQGLQFLFEYFSETQRNKGNFPGRFSGRQFSNSRSEMNVSTLELGDSALYLCASRTTGAGANVLTFGAGSRLTVL.

V gene TRBV9 combines with J gene TRBJ2-1, with D unresolved. Per germline, CDR1 SGDLS and CDR2 YYNGEE. The CDR3 runs 13 residues. V was shortened by 0 bases and J by 3 bases, with 4 bases between the two germline ends. The CDR3 bases are TGTGCCAGCAGCGTAGGGGTCTACAATGAGCAGTTCTTC. Its translation is CASSVGVYNEQFF.

J is TRBJ2-3 and V is TRBV18, with TRBD1 identical over 9 bases. The V gene end was trimmed by 7 bases and the J gene end by 1 base; junction bases not matched to a gene: 15. The CDR3 is 18 residues long. The germline V gene has CDR1 KGHSH and CDR2 LQKENI. The CDR3 coding sequence is TGTGCCAGCTACGCCGGGACAGGGAGACCGGAACGCACAGATACGCAGTATTTT. Translation: CASYAGTGRPERTDTQYF.

V is TRBV5-1 and J is TRBJ2-6, with D perhaps given as TRBD1 or TRBD2 (5 bases each). The CDR3 covers 16 residues. Germline CDR1 and CDR2: SGHRS and YFSETQ. Deletions cut 4 bases from V and 0 bases from J, with 11 bases between. CDR3 sequence: CASSAGAFSGANVLTF. In DNA, the CDR3 is TGCGCCAGCAGCGCCGGGGCCTTCTCTGGGGCCAACGTCCTGACTTTC.

In this sample, this clonotype turned up a few times. This sequence joins TRBV14 and TRBJ1-5, with 7 bases that match TRBD1. V shed 0 bases, J shed 3 bases, and the junction held 5 bases outside the gene matches. The CDR3 totals 16 residues. Per the germline V gene, CDR1 is SGHDN and CDR2 is FVKESK. The CDR3 region is CASSQDEEGANQPQHF. Written as DNA, the CDR3 is TGTGCCAGCAGCCAAGATGAGGAGGGGGCCAATCAGCCCCAGCATTTT.

This clonotype was recorded many times. This sequence joins TRBV12-3 or TRBV12-4 and TRBJ1-5; no clear D gene. The ends were cut back, 6 bases at V and 4 bases at J, with 7 bases in the middle. The CDR3 has 12 amino acids. As DNA, the CDR3 is TGTGCCAGCAGGGACTGGAATCAGCCCCAGCATTTT. This gives the protein CASRDWNQPQHF.

There are a few counts of this clonotype. The DNA of the CDR3 is TGTGCCACCCGGACTAGCGGGAGGGCCGTCAATGAGCAGTTCTTC. It specifies CATRTSGRAVNEQFF. The chain carries TRBV24-1 and TRBJ2-1; 15 bases align to TRBD2. The CDR3 has 15 amino acids. V lost 9 bases to trimming and J lost 6 bases; unmatched junction nucleotides: 5. CDR1 KGHDR and CDR2 SFDVKD come from the germline V gene.

This clonotype has ten or more counts. The V gene is TRBV13, the J gene TRBJ2-1; 14 bases map to TRBD2. CDR1 and CDR2 from the germline V gene are PRHDT and FYEKMQ (reference sequence). Unmatched junction bases numbered 13, after V lost 10 bases and J lost 8 bases. This CDR3 spans 16 amino acids. For the CDR3, the DNA is TGTGCCATCAAAACCCGGACTAGCGGGAGGAACGATGAGCAGTTCTTC. Protein: CAIKTRTSGRNDEQFF. Based on the CDR3 plus reference TRBV13 and TRBJ2-1, the full variable domain is AAGVIQSPRHLIKEKRETATLKCYPIPRHDTVYWYQQGPGQDPQFLISFYEKMQSDKGSIPDRFSAQQFSDYHSELNMSSLELGDSALYFCAIKTRTSGRNDEQFFGPGTRLTVL.

The chain links TRBV6-5 to TRBJ2-1; maybe TRBD1 (5 bases). Germline V gene lookup returns CDR1 MNHEY and CDR2 SVGAGI. The CDR3 is 13 residues long. V gave up 4 bases and J gave up 5 bases, with 9 bases separating them. CDR3 nucleotide sequence: TGTGCCAGCAGTTTCAACAGGCACAATGAGCAGTTCTTC. It encodes CASSFNRHNEQFF.

V gene TRBV6-2 or TRBV6-3 combines with J gene TRBJ2-1, with 9 bases lining up with TRBD2. The CDR3 contains 17 residues. Trimming at V came to 2 bases and at J to 7 bases, leaving 12 bases not matched to a gene. CDR1 MNHEY and CDR2 SVGEGT come from the germline V gene. DNA for the CDR3: TGTGCCAGCAGTTACCACATTAGCGGGAGAGGGGGGAATGAGCAGTTCTTC. Protein: CASSYHISGRGGNEQFF.

The V and J genes are TRBV5-1 and TRBJ2-3, with 15 bases identical to TRBD2. Germline V gene sequence: CDR1 SGHRS, CDR2 YFSETQ. The J segment lost 4 bases and the V segment lost 2 bases, leaving 17 bases of the junction unmatched. The length of the CDR3 is 21 residues. This chain's CDR3 is CASSFYPGLAGGSYGPDTQYF. The CDR3 coding sequence is TGCGCCAGCAGCTTCTACCCGGGACTAGCGGGAGGCTCCTATGGACCAGATACGCAGTATTTT.

This clonotype was observed at least ten times. The chain recombines TRBV27 with TRBJ1-1; D ambiguous. The germline CDR1 and CDR2 sequences are MNHEY and SMNVEV (reference sequence). CDR3 length: 13 amino acids. Trimming took 6 bases from V and 0 from J, leaving 8 bases between them. In DNA, the CDR3 is TGTGCCAGCAGCGTCAGCCTGAACACTGAAGCTTTCTTT. As protein: CASSVSLNTEAFF.

This clonotype was seen only a few times. This chain uses TRBV20-1 with TRBJ2-7; 8 positions agree with TRBD2. From germline, CDR1 is DFQATT and CDR2 SNEGSKA (reference sequence). The CDR3 has 13 amino acids. V was pared by 4 bases and J by 4 bases, with 6 bases of the junction left unmatched. As DNA, the CDR3 is TGCAGTGCTAAACCGGGACTAGGATACGAGCAGTACTTC. As protein: CSAKPGLGYEQYF.

This clonotype showed up just a few times. The genes are TRBV20-1 and TRBJ2-7; 10 bases align to TRBD1. The length of the CDR3 is 14 residues. Germline-derived CDR1 and CDR2 are DFQATT and SNEGSKA (reference sequence). V dropped 0 bases and J dropped 6; count of bases not matched to a gene: 5. This chain's CDR3 is CSARDLTGGSEQYF. For the CDR3, the DNA is TGCAGTGCTAGAGATTTGACAGGGGGCTCCGAGCAGTACTTC.

The V call is TRBV18, the J call TRBJ2-7; a weak D match, TRBD1 (6 bases). The CDR3 extends over 14 amino acids. Germline V gives CDR1 KGHSH, CDR2 LQKENI. Trimming removed 6 bases from V and 2 bases from J, with 14 bases in between. The CDR3 sequence is CASSRTVETYEQYF. As DNA, the CDR3 is TGTGCCAGCTCCCGGACAGTGGAGACCTACGAGCAGTACTTC.

There are many counts of this clonotype. The V call is TRBV29-1, the J call TRBJ2-1, with 7 bases identical to TRBD2. Germline-derived CDR1 and CDR2 are SQVTM and ANQGSEA. The CDR3 length is 15 residues. The J segment lost 1 base and the V segment lost 8 bases, leaving 11 bases of the junction unmatched. The CDR3 here is CSSDDGGRSYNEQFF. The DNA of the CDR3 is TGCAGCTCAGACGACGGGGGGAGATCCTACAATGAGCAGTTCTTC.

This clonotype was detected ten times or more. The genes are TRBV12-3 or TRBV12-4 and TRBJ2-1; 7 nucleotides agree with TRBD2. This CDR3 contains 14 residues. V lost 1 base, J lost 4 bases, and 1 base stayed unmatched. The CDR3 sequence: CASSLGAGYNEQFF. The CDR3 region has the DNA TGTGCCAGCAGTTTAGGAGCGGGGTACAATGAGCAGTTCTTC.

Many counts were recorded for this clonotype. The V call is TRBV18, the J call TRBJ2-1, with 9 nucleotides matching TRBD1. This CDR3 contains 16 residues. V lost 5 bases, J lost 6 bases, and 11 bases stayed unmatched. Per the germline V gene, CDR1 is KGHSH and CDR2 is LQKENI. The CDR3 is CASSSTGTGNLNEQFF. CDR3 DNA: TGTGCCAGCTCATCAACCGGGACAGGGAATCTCAATGAGCAGTTCTTC. The full variable domain, completed using reference TRBV18 and TRBJ2-1, is NAGVMQNPRHLVRRRGQEARLRCSPMKGHSHVYWYRQLPEEGLKFMVYLQKENIIDESGMPKERFSAEFPKEGPSILRIQQVVRGDSAAYFCASSSTGTGNLNEQFFGPGTRLTVL.

The V gene is TRBV30, the J gene TRBJ2-2; no clear D. CDR3 length: 12 residues. Germline V gives CDR1 GTSNPN, CDR2 SVGIG (reference sequence). Trimming removed 0 bases at V and 8 bases at J, with 7 bases between. The chain's CDR3 is CAWSVRMGELFF. CDR3 DNA sequence: TGTGCCTGGAGTGTACGTATGGGGGAGCTGTTTTTT.

The CDR3 protein is CASRVAGGPQRGELFF. The CDR3 nucleotides are TGTGCCAGCAGAGTAGCGGGAGGGCCGCAGAGAGGGGAGCTGTTTTTT. The chain has TRBV6-1 and TRBJ2-2; 11 bases agree with TRBD2. The V segment lost 6 bases and the J segment 8 bases; nucleotides outside the gene matches: 11. The CDR3 is 16 amino acids. Per germline, CDR1 MNHNS and CDR2 SASEGT.

The rearrangement joins TRBV11-3 to TRBJ1-2; 7 bases line up with TRBD1. The CDR3 is 13 amino acids. V shed 8 bases, J shed 8 bases, and the junction held 11 bases outside the gene matches. Per germline, CDR1 SGHNT and CDR2 YENEEA. The CDR3 DNA reads TGTGCCAGCGGCCAACAGGGGTGGAGAGGCTACACCTTC. Protein: CASGQQGWRGYTF.

This clonotype was recorded at least ten times. V usage is TRBV18 and J usage is TRBJ1-5, with 7 bases matching TRBD1. CDR3 length: 14 amino acids. Germline CDR1 is KGHSH and CDR2 is LQKENI. V shed 2 bases and J 3 bases; nucleotides not matched to a gene: 1. CDR3 bases: TGTGCCAGCTCACCAGGGACAGACAATCAGCCCCAGCATTTT. Translation: CASSPGTDNQPQHF.

The chain links TRBV2 to TRBJ1-5; unclear D gene. V was clipped by 6 bases and J by 5 bases, with 11 bases between them. The CDR3 has 13 residues. CDR1 and CDR2 from the germline V gene are SNHLY and FYNNEI. CDR3 in DNA: TGTGCCAGCAGAGGACTCGGGGATCAGCCCCAGCATTTT. The encoded protein is CASRGLGDQPQHF.

This clonotype was counted only a few times. V and J are TRBV19 and TRBJ2-1, with TRBD2 matching 7 bases. The germline V gene encodes CDR1 LNHDA and CDR2 SQIVND (reference sequence). After removal of 2 bases from V and 8 bases from J, the junction contained 6 bases not matched to a gene. The CDR3 has 14 residues. DNA of the CDR3: TGTGCCAGTAGTATAATGCGGGAGAGGGATGAGCAGTTCTTC. Its protein is CASSIMRERDEQFF.

In this sample, this clonotype turned up a few times. The V and J genes are TRBV12-3 or TRBV12-4 and TRBJ2-5, with TRBD1 matching over 11 bases. The ends lost 6 bases at V and 5 bases at J; junction bases unmatched: 8. There are 15 residues in the CDR3. The CDR3: CASRQRTGGVETQYF. The CDR3 coding sequence is TGTGCCAGCAGACAAAGGACAGGGGGCGTGGAGACCCAGTACTTC.